A single sample gave rise to the 13 T cell receptor beta chains below, sequenced in a study of blood T cell repertoires in COVID-19. The table came from immunoSEQ multiplex PCR; TCRdb's copy has only in-frame clones and leaves some out. The table includes about 120,000 clones, about 87% detected once. Input material: peripheral blood. These receptors were taken from a woman between 65 and 79 years old with acute or convalescent COVID-19.

This chain joins TRBV2 and TRBJ1-1, with D unclear. V dropped 4 bases and J dropped 10 bases, with 10 bases sitting between them. The CDR3 loop spans 11 amino acids. CDR1 is SNHLY, CDR2 FYNNEI, per germline. In DNA form, the CDR3 reads TGTGCCAGCAGTGGTAGACCGGGAGCTTTCTTT. It translates to CASSGRPGAFF.

The J gene is TRBJ1-4, the V gene TRBV7-6, with 8 nucleotides matching TRBD1. Germline loops: CDR1 SGHVS, CDR2 FNYEAQ. This CDR3 has 17 amino acids. The J segment lost 5 bases and the V segment lost 0 bases, leaving 8 bases of the junction unmatched. The CDR3 nucleotides are TGTGCCAGCAGCTTAGCGGGCAGGGGGCATGTGAATGAAAAACTGTTTTTT. It specifies CASSLAGRGHVNEKLFF.

This clone appeared once. The chain employs TRBV12-3 or TRBV12-4 and TRBJ1-5; D not resolved. The V end lost 4 bases, the J end lost 4 bases, and 5 bases lay between the germline ends. There are 12 residues in the CDR3. CDR3 nucleotide sequence: TGTGCCAGCAGTTGGAGGAATCAGCCCCAGCATTTT. It specifies CASSWRNQPQHF.

V gene TRBV6-2 or TRBV6-3 combines with J gene TRBJ2-1; 10 nucleotides match TRBD1. The CDR3 is made up of 16 amino acids. Trimming at V came to 0 bases and at J to 3 bases, leaving 2 bases not matched to a gene. Germline CDR1 and CDR2: MNHEY and SVGEGT. In DNA, the CDR3 is TGTGCCAGCAGTTACTCGGACAGGGGGGACTACAATGAGCAGTTCTTC. Its protein product is CASSYSDRGDYNEQFF.

The V call is TRBV5-4, the J call TRBJ2-4, with 10 bases fitting TRBD1. Germline V gene sequence: CDR1 SGHNT, CDR2 YYREEE (reference sequence). The CDR3 runs to 17 residues. J lost 3 bases, V lost 0 bases, and 6 bases had no gene match. The CDR3 spells CASSLAGQGGDKNIQYF. CDR3 DNA sequence: TGTGCCAGCAGCTTGGCCGGACAGGGGGGGGACAAAAACATTCAGTACTTC.

The CDR3 region has the DNA TGCGCCAGCAGCTTGGCGGGACTTAGCAATCAGCCCCAGCATTTT. It translates to CASSLAGLSNQPQHF. The rearrangement uses TRBV5-1 and TRBJ1-5; a weak D match, TRBD1 (5 bases). The germline CDR1 and CDR2 sequences are SGHRS and YFSETQ. The CDR3 extends over 15 amino acids. The ends were cut back, 0 bases at V and 0 bases at J, with 7 bases in the middle.

The chain recombines TRBV14 with TRBJ2-5; D unclear. From germline, CDR1 is SGHDN and CDR2 FVKESK. This CDR3 has 13 amino acids. V was shortened by 0 bases and J by 4 bases, with 6 bases between the two germline ends. CDR3 in DNA: TGTGCCAGCAGCCAAGACCCGGTAGAGACCCAGTACTTC. Its protein product is CASSQDPVETQYF.

The V call is TRBV9, the J call TRBJ2-5, with 7 bases lining up with TRBD1. The V gene end was trimmed by 4 bases and the J gene end by 6 bases; junction bases not matched to a gene: 18. The CDR3 runs 17 residues. The germline V gene encodes CDR1 SGDLS and CDR2 YYNGEE. The chain's CDR3 is CASSTTPLGTVVKTQYF. The CDR3 DNA is TGTGCCAGCAGCACTACCCCTTTAGGGACAGTGGTAAAGACCCAGTACTTC.

The chain carries TRBV10-3 and TRBJ2-7; 10 positions agree with TRBD1. The CDR3 is 15 residues long. Trimming at V came to 1 base and at J to 5 bases, leaving 5 bases not matched to a gene. CDR1 and CDR2 (germline): ENHRY, SYGVKD. Here the CDR3 reads CAISEFRDRGNEQYF. DNA of the CDR3: TGTGCCATCAGTGAGTTCCGGGACAGGGGTAACGAGCAGTACTTC.

The chain combines TRBV24-1 with TRBJ2-2; 11 bases are shared with TRBD1. This CDR3 has 13 amino acids. Trimming took 9 bases from V and 5 from J; bases not matched to a gene: 1. Germline loops: CDR1 KGHDR, CDR2 SFDVKD. CDR3 nucleotides: TGTGCCACCGGGACAGGGGGGACCGGGGAGCTGTTTTTT. Encoded protein: CATGTGGTGELFF.

Written as DNA, the CDR3 is TGTGCCAGCAGCTTTACGGGGTCAGATACGCAGTATTTT. Protein: CASSFTGSDTQYF. The gene calls are TRBV7-8 and TRBJ2-3, with a possible D match to TRBD2 (5 bases). V was shortened by 3 bases and J by 4 bases, with 8 bases between the two germline ends. This CDR3 has 13 amino acids. Germline CDR1 SGHVS, CDR2 FQNEAQ.

The chain carries TRBV2 and TRBJ1-5; D is perhaps TRBD1 (5 bases). The CDR3 extends over 16 amino acids. Trimming removed 6 bases at V and 3 bases at J, with 18 bases between. Germline V gives CDR1 SNHLY, CDR2 FYNNEI. In DNA form, the CDR3 reads TGTGCCAGCAGATGGGACCCAGCGGGGGTCAATCAGCCCCAGCATTTT. Translating it yields CASRWDPAGVNQPQHF.

The V call is TRBV28, the J call TRBJ2-1, with 10 nucleotides matching TRBD2. This CDR3 is 16 amino acids long. V shed 7 bases, J shed 4 bases, and the junction held 10 bases outside the gene matches. In germline, CDR1 is MDHEN, CDR2 SYDVKM. The CDR3 DNA is TGTGCCAGCAACCAAATCTCTAGCGGGGGATACAATGAGCAGTTCTTC. Its protein product is CASNQISSGGYNEQFF.